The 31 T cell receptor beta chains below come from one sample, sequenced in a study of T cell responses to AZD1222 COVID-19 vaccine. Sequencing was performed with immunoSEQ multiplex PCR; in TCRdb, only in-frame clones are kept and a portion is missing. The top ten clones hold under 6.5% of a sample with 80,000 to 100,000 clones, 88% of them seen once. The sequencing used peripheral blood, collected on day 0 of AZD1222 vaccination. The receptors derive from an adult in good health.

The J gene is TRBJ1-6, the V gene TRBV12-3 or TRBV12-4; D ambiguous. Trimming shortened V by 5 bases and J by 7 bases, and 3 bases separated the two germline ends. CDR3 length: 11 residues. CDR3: CASSINSPLHF. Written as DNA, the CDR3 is TGTGCCAGCAGTATCAATTCACCCCTCCACTTT.

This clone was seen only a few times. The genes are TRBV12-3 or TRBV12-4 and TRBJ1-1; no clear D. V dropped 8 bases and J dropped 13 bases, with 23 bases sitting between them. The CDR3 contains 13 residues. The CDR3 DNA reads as TGTGCCAGCGCCTTGGGCGGTGCGGGGAAGGATTTCTTT. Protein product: CASALGGAGKDFF.

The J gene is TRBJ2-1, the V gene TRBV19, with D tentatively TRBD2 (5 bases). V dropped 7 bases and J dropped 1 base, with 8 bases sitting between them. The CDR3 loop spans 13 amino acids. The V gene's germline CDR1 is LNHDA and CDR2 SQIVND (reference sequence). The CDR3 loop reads CASKSGSYNEQFF. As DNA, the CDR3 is TGTGCCAGTAAAAGCGGTTCCTACAATGAGCAGTTCTTC.

This CDR3 reads CASRWANEKLFF. CDR3 nucleotides: TGTGCCAGCAGGTGGGCTAATGAAAAACTGTTTTTT. This chain uses TRBV28 with TRBJ1-4; the D is unclear. Germline V lookup: CDR1 MDHEN, CDR2 SYDVKM. The CDR3 extends over 12 amino acids. Trimming removed 6 bases from V and 3 bases from J, with 5 bases in between.

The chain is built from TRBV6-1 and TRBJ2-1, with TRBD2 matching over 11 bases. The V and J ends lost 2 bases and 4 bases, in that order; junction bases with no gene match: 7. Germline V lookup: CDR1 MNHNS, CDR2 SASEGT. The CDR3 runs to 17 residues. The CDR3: CASSEMVAGGIYNEQFF. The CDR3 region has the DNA TGTGCCAGCAGTGAAATGGTAGCGGGAGGGATATACAATGAGCAGTTCTTC.

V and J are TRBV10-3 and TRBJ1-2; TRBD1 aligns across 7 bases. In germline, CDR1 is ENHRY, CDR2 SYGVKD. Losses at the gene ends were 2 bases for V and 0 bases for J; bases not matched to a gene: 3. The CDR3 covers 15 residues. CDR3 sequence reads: CAISEGQATNYGYTF. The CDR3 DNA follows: TGTGCCATCAGTGAGGGACAGGCAACTAACTATGGCTACACCTTC.

DNA for the CDR3: TGTGCCAGCAGCTCGAGCGGGTTTACAGATACGCAGTATTTT. This sequence encodes CASSSSGFTDTQYF. The V and J genes are TRBV7-8 and TRBJ2-3; TRBD2 might be the D (6 bases). The germline V gene has CDR1 SGHVS and CDR2 FQNEAQ. V was clipped by 4 bases and J by 3 bases, with 11 bases between them. The CDR3 runs 14 residues.

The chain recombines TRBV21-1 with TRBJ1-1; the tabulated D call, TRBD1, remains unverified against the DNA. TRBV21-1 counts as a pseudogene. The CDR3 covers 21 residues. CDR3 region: CASSKPLGSTGRLRVNTEAFF. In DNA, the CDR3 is TGTGCCAGCAGCAAACCCTTGGGGTCGACAGGGAGGCTCCGGGTGAACACTGAAGCTTTCTTT.

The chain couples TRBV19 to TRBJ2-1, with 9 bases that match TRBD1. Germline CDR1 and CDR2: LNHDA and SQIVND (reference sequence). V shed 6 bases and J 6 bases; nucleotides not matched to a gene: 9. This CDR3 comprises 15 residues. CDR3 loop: CASRLRDRARNEQFF. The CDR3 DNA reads TGTGCCAGTAGGTTGAGGGACAGGGCCCGCAATGAGCAGTTCTTC.

The CDR3 bases are TGCGCCAGCAGCTTCCAGGGGGCTAGTTTAGTCGGCGAGCAGTACTTC. This gives the protein CASSFQGASLVGEQYF. This chain joins TRBV5-1 and TRBJ2-7; TRBD1 matches 8 bases. J was trimmed by 6 bases and V by 2 bases; bases with no gene match: 13. The germline CDR1 and CDR2 sequences are SGHRS and YFSETQ. The CDR3 runs to 16 residues.

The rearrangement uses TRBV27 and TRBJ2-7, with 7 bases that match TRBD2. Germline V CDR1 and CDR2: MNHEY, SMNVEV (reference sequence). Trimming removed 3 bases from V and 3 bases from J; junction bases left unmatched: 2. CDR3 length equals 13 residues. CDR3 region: CASSLRTSYEQYF. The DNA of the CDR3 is TGTGCCAGCAGTTTGAGGACTAGCTACGAGCAGTACTTC.

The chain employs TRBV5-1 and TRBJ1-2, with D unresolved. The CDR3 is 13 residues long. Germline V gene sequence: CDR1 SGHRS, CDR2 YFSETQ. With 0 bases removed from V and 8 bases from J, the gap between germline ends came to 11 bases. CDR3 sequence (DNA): TGCGCCAGCAGCTTGGGGGCAGGCTGGGGCTACACCTTC. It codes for CASSLGAGWGYTF.

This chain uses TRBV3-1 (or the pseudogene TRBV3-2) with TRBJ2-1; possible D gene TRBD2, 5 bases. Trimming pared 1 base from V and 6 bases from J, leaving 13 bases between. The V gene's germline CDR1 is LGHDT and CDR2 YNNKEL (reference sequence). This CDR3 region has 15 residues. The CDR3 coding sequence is TGTGCCAGCAGCCAAGGGGAACTAGGAACCAATGAGCAGTTCTTC. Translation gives CASSQGELGTNEQFF.

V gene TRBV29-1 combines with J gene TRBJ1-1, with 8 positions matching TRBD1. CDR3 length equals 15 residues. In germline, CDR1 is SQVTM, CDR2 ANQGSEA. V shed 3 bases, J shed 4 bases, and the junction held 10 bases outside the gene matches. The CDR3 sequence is CSVEGTQGAGTEAFF. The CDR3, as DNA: TGCAGCGTTGAGGGCACGCAGGGGGCTGGCACTGAAGCTTTCTTT. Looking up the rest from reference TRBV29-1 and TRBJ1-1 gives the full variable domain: SAVISQKPSRDICQRGTSLTIQCQVDSQVTMMFWYRQQPGQSLTLIATANQGSEATYESGFVIDKFPISRPNLTFSTLTVSNMSPEDSSIYLCSVEGTQGAGTEAFFGQGTRLTVV.

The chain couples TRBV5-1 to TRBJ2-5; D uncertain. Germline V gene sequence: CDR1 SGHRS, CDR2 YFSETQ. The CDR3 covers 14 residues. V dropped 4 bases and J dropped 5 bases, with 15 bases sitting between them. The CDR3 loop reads CASSAPGRVETQYF. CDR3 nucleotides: TGCGCCAGCAGCGCCCCAGGTAGAGTGGAGACCCAGTACTTC. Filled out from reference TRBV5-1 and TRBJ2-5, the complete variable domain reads KAGVTQTPRYLIKTRGQQVTLSCSPISGHRSVSWYQQTPGQGLQFLFEYFSETQRNKGNFPGRFSGRQFSNSRSEMNVSTLELGDSALYLCASSAPGRVETQYFGPGTRLLVL.

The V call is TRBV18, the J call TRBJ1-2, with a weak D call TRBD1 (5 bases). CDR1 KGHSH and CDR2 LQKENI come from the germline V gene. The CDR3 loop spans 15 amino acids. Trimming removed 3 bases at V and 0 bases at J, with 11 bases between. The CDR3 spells CASSPAGIANYGYTF. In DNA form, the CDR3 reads TGTGCCAGCTCACCTGCAGGGATAGCTAACTATGGCTACACCTTC.

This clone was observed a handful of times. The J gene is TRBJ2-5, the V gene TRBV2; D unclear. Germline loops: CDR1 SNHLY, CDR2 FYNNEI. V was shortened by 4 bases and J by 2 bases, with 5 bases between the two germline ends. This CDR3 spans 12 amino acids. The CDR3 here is CASSAEQETQYF. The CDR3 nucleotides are TGTGCCAGCAGTGCCGAACAAGAGACCCAGTACTTC.

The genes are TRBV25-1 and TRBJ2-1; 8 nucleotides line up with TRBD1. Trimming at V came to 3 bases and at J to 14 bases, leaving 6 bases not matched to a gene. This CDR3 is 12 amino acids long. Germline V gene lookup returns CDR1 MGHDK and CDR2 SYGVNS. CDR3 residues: CASSDTWTGKFF. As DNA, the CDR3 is TGTGCCAGCAGTGATACCTGGACAGGGAAGTTCTTC.

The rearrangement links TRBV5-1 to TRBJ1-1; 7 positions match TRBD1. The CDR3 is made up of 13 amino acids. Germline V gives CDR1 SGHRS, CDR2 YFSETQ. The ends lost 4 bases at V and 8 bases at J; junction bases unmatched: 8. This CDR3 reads CASSTTTGVEAFF. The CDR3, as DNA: TGCGCCAGCAGCACCACAACAGGGGTGGAAGCTTTCTTT.

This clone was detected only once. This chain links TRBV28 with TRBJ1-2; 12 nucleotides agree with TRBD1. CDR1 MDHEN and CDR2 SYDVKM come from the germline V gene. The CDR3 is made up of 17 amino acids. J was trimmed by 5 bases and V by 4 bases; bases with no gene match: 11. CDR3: CASSSAGTGGLGYGYTF. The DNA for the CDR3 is TGTGCCAGCAGTTCCGCCGGGACAGGGGGCCTAGGGTATGGCTACACCTTC.

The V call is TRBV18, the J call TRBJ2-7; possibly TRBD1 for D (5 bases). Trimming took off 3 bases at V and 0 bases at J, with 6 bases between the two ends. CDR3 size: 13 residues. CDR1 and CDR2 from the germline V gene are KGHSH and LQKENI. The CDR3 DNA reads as TGTGCCAGCTCACCCGACAGCTCCTACGAGCAGTACTTC. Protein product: CASSPDSSYEQYF.

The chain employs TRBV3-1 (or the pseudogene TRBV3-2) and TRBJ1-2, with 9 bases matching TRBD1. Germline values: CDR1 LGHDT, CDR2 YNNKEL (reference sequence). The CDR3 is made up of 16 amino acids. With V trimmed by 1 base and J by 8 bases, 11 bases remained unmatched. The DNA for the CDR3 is TGTGCCAGCAGCCAAGTTTTGCGACAGGGGGAACCCGGCTACACCTTC. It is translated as CASSQVLRQGEPGYTF.

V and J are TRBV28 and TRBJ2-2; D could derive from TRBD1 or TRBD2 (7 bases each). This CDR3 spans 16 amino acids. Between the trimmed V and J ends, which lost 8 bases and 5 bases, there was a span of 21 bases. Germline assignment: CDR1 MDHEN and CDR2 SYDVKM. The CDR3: CASLESQGGWTGELFF. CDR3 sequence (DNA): TGTGCCAGCCTTGAATCGCAGGGGGGGTGGACCGGGGAGCTGTTTTTT.

Written as DNA, the CDR3 is TGTGCCAGCAGCCGGCAGGGCGGGGAAAAACTGTTTTTT. It yields the protein CASSRQGGEKLFF. V is TRBV4-2 and J is TRBJ1-4, with D tentatively TRBD1 (5 bases). Per the germline V gene, CDR1 is LGHNA and CDR2 is YNFKEQ. There are 13 residues in the CDR3. V lost 4 bases and J 8 bases, leaving 11 bases between the germline ends.

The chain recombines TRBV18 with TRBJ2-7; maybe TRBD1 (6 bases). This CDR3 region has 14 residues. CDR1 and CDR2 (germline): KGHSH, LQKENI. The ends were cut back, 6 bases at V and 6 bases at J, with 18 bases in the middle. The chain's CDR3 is CASSQEQGPFEQYF. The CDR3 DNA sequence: TGTGCCAGCTCTCAGGAACAGGGTCCCTTCGAGCAGTACTTC.

The CDR3, as DNA: TGTGCCAGCTCACCACTAGGGCCGACCCTCTCCTATAATTCACCCCTCCACTTT. It encodes CASSPLGPTLSYNSPLHF. This sequence joins TRBV18 and TRBJ1-6; unclear D gene. V shed 1 base and J shed 0 bases, with 13 bases lying between them. This CDR3 has 18 amino acids. CDR1 KGHSH and CDR2 LQKENI come from the germline V gene.

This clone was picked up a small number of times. The CDR3 loop is CASSPGQGKGTDTQYF. Here the CDR3 DNA reads TGTGCCAGCAGCCCAGGACAGGGGAAAGGTACAGATACGCAGTATTTT. This chain joins TRBV27 and TRBJ2-3; TRBD1 agrees at 9 bases. This CDR3 has 16 residues. With V trimmed by 6 bases and J by 3 bases, 10 bases remained unmatched. Germline assignment: CDR1 MNHEY and CDR2 SMNVEV (reference sequence).

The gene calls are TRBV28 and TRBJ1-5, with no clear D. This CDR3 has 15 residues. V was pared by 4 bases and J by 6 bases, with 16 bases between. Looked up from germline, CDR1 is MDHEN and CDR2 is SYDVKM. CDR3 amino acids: CASSSPVGIGQPQHF. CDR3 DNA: TGTGCCAGCAGTTCCCCAGTGGGGATTGGTCAGCCCCAGCATTTT.

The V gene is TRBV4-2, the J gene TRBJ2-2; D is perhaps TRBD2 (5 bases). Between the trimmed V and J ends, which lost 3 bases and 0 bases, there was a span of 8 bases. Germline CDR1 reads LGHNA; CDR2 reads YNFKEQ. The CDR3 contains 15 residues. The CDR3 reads CASSQRTSNTGELFF. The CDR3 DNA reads TGTGCCAGCAGCCAGCGGACTTCGAACACCGGGGAGCTGTTTTTT.

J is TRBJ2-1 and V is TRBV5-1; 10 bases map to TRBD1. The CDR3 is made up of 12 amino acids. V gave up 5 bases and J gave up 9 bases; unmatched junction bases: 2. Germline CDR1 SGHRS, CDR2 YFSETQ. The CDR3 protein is CASRTGGGEQFF. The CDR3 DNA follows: TGCGCCAGCAGGACAGGGGGCGGTGAGCAGTTCTTC.

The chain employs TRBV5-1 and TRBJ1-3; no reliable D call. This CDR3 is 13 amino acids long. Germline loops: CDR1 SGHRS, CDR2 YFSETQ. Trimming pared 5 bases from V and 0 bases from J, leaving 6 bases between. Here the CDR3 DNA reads TGCGCCAGCAGAGCAGGCTCTGGAAACACCATATATTTT. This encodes CASRAGSGNTIYF.